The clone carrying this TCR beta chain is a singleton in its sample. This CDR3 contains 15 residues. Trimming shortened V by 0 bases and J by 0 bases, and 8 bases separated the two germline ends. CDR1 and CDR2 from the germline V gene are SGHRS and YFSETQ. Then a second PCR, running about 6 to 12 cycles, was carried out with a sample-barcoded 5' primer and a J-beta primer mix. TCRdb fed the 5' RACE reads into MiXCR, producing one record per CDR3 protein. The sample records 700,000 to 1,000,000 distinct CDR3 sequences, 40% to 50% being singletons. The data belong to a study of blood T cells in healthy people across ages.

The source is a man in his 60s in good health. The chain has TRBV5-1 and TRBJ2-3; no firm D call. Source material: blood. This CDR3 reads CASSLDTASTDTQYF. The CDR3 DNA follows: TGCGCCAGCAGCTTGGATACAGCTAGCACAGATACGCAGTATTTT.